This TCR beta chain was sequenced in a study of T cells in Graves' hyperthyroidism and ophthalmopathy. About the research overall: Peripheral blood was drawn at first diagnosis, prior to all treatment.

In germline, CDR1 is SNHLY, CDR2 FYNNEI. The V end was cut by 3 bases, the J end by 0 bases, with 9 bases between. The CDR3 loop spans 15 amino acids. Graves' hyperthyroidism qualified as stable when ophthalmopathy did not progress within 18 months. Hyperthyroidism had been newly diagnosed in patients aged 18 to 65, and its duration was under 2 months. The table lists this clonotype with many counts. What was amplified from RNA transcripts were TCR beta CDR3 regions. When the TCR CDR3 underwent first-round RT-PCR, the HTBI primer set was used. TCRdb re-called the multiplex PCR reads with MiXCR, one entry per CDR3 protein. The data contain fewer than 850,000 distinct CDR3 sequences, roughly 17% of them seen just once; the ten biggest clones take up around 15%.

The sequencing sample was made of blood. This clonotype originated in a man aged 45-65 years with Graves' hyperthyroidism. The rearrangement uses TRBV2 and TRBJ2-4, with a possible D match to TRBD1 (5 bases). CDR3 nucleotide sequence: TGTGCCAGCAGTGAGGACACCTTAGCCAAAAACATTCAGTACTTC. Its translation: CASSEDTLAKNIQYF.